One T cell receptor beta chain is described in this entry. No antigen is known for it. TRB rearrangements were amplified by multiplex PCR with BIOMED2 TRB-A/B primers. TCRdb fed the multiplex PCR reads into MiXCR, producing one record per CDR3 protein. The sample consists of roughly 15,000 distinct CDR3 sequences, around 30% of them appearing once. Blood genomic DNA input for TRB amplification was about 240-550 ng. The entry originates in a study of T and B cells in COVID-19 patients. Study at large: Most recovered patients had mild to moderate COVID-19 treated as outpatients. Active-infection patients were older, median 67 years, than recovered patients, median around 34 years.

CDR1 and CDR2 from the germline V gene are MNHEY and SVGEGT. The CDR3 runs to 18 residues. J was trimmed by 6 bases and V by 5 bases; bases with no gene match: 14. Study-wide findings and caveats: In COVID-19 patients, T cell receptor beta variable and joining gene use was reportedly strongly skewed. Sorted SARS-CoV-2-responsive or tetramer+ T cells and CD4+, regulatory and CD8+ subsets were not yet sequenced.

The rearrangement links TRBV6-2 or TRBV6-3 to TRBJ2-3; 13 bases agree with TRBD2. The receptor was derived from a human donor who had recovered from COVID-19. Sequenced: blood. The CDR3 sequence: CASSPYAGLAGVSDTQYF. The CDR3 bases are TGTGCCAGCAGTCCTTATGCTGGACTAGCGGGAGTATCGGATACGCAGTATTTT.